The next 21 T cell receptor beta chains were all read from a single sample in a study of T cell clonality in common variable immunodeficiency (dated by TCRdb to 2014 to 2015). The library relied on the immunoSEQ multiplex PCR assay. In TCRdb, the immuneACCESS table is reduced to in-frame sequences with V and J assigned. These tables do not hold every clone; where another copy was compared, an unresolved V gene accounts for under half, and the others remain unexplained. The table kept for this sample lists several thousand clones. Around 3.8% of the sample rests with the top ten. These receptors' antigens are unknown. General conclusions and limits of the study: CVID TCRbeta sequences were reported to have fewer deletions and N-nucleotide insertions and to lack highly modified clones with 13 or more V deletions.

Input material: peripheral blood mononuclear cells. These receptors were collected from a human donor with common variable immunodeficiency.

Notes on this clone: The read halts 3 residues ahead of the CDR3 end, with the missing end drawn from the germline J gene. The chain couples TRBV19 to TRBJ1-2, with D perhaps matching TRBD1 (5 bases). The germline CDR1 and CDR2 sequences are LNHDA and SQIVND (reference sequence). The CDR3 extends over 14 amino acids. With 1 base removed from V and 2 bases from J, the gap between germline ends came to 8 bases. The DNA read from the CDR3 is TGTGCCAGTAGTATAGGGGGCGGCAACTATGGC. Protein: CASSIGGGNYG. The CDR3, in full, reads CASSIGGGNYGYTF.

This clone is identified as medium-sized from frequency. The read halts 3 residues ahead of the CDR3 end, with the missing end drawn from the germline J gene. The V gene is TRBV7-9, the J gene TRBJ1-1; D possibly corresponds to TRBD1 (5 bases). This CDR3 spans 15 amino acids. The germline V and J ends were trimmed by 5 bases and 1 base, with 14 bases remaining between them. From germline, CDR1 is SEHNR and CDR2 FQNEAQ (reference sequence). CDR3 loop: CASSPSGLPNTEAFF. Partial CDR3 DNA: TGTGCCAGCAGCCCCTCGGGACTACCGAACACTGAA.

As for this clone: The missing CDR3 end, 3 residues past where the read stops, is filled in from the germline J gene. The rearrangement uses TRBV2 and TRBJ1-1; 7 bases are a match to TRBD1. CDR3 length: 14 amino acids. Germline loops: CDR1 SNHLY, CDR2 FYNNEI. V lost 8 bases to trimming and J lost 0 bases; unmatched junction nucleotides: 6. CDR3 sequence reads: CASGKGQLNTEAFF. The part of the CDR3 DNA that was read is TGTGCCAGCGGAAAGGGACAGTTGAACACTGAA.

Concerning this clone: Coverage ceases 3 residues before the CDR3 finishes, and the germline J gene fills in the end. The V gene is TRBV2, the J gene TRBJ1-5; D unresolved. CDR1 and CDR2 from the germline V gene are SNHLY and FYNNEI. V dropped 5 bases and J dropped 2 bases, with 13 bases sitting between them. The CDR3 sequence is 15 residues long. The CDR3 loop reads CASSFRRLGNQPQHF. The sequenced CDR3 bases are TGTGCCAGCAGTTTTAGACGACTAGGCAATCAGCCC.

Notes on this clone: Read coverage stops 3 residues before the CDR3 terminus; the germline J gene supplies the remainder. V gene TRBV7-2 combines with J gene TRBJ2-4, with D perhaps TRBD2 (6 bases). Germline V gene lookup returns CDR1 SGHTA and CDR2 FQGNSA. Deletions cut 1 base from V and 9 bases from J, with 7 bases between. The length of the CDR3 is 12 residues. CDR3 DNA (partial): TGTGCCAGCAGCTTAGGCGGGGTCATT. Translation: CASSLGGVI. The whole CDR3 protein reads CASSLGGVIQYF.

As to this clone: The read falls 3 residues short of the CDR3 end, and the missing part is taken from the germline J gene. The chain joins TRBV19 to TRBJ2-3; D may be TRBD1 (5 bases). Looked up from germline, CDR1 is LNHDA and CDR2 is SQIVND (reference sequence). The V end was cut by 5 bases, the J end by 3 bases, with 12 bases between. The CDR3 covers 14 residues. The CDR3 bases that were read are TGTGCCAGTAGTTATAATCAGGGTACAGATACG. It specifies CASSYNQGTDT. The full CDR3 sequence reads CASSYNQGTDTQYF.

This CDR3 reads CAWAGGSYEQYF. The CDR3 DNA, read in part, is TGTGCCTGGGCCGGGGGATCCTACGAG. This chain joins TRBV30 and TRBJ2-7, with TRBD2 as a possible D gene (6 bases). The observed sequence ends 3 residues before the CDR3 terminus, with the missing tail filled in from the germline J gene. The V gene's germline CDR1 is GTSNPN and CDR2 SVGIG (reference sequence). CDR3 length equals 12 residues. The V end lost 5 bases, the J end lost 1 base, and 9 bases lay between the germline ends.

On this clone itself: The read ends 3 residues early relative to the CDR3; the germline J gene fills the gap. V usage is TRBV7-2 and J usage is TRBJ2-1, with 9 bases lining up with TRBD1. Germline-derived CDR1 and CDR2 are SGHTA and FQGNSA. There are 14 residues in the CDR3. V trimming: 3 bases; J trimming: 8 bases; junction bases outside the gene matches: 5. Here the CDR3 reads CASSFTGGMHEQFF. CDR3 DNA, as far as it was read: TGTGCCAGCAGCTTTACAGGGGGCATGCATGAG.

With respect to this clone: From the germline J gene comes the end of the CDR3, since the read stops 3 residues before it. This chain joins TRBV18 and TRBJ2-1; 7 bases line up with TRBD1. V trimming: 3 bases; J trimming: 6 bases; junction bases outside the gene matches: 5. Germline CDR1 is KGHSH and CDR2 is LQKENI. This CDR3 is 14 amino acids long. Incomplete CDR3 DNA: TGTGCCAGCTCACCGATGACAGGGAGCAATGAG. Translating gives CASSPMTGSNE. The complete CDR3 protein is CASSPMTGSNEQFF.

Details on this clone: The read finishes 3 residues shy of the CDR3 end, and the germline J gene is used to complete it. The rearrangement uses TRBV6-2 or TRBV6-3 and TRBJ2-5, with 7 bases lining up with TRBD1. Germline assignment: CDR1 MNHEY and CDR2 SVGEGT. This CDR3 contains 13 residues. The V and J ends lost 5 bases and 4 bases, in that order; junction bases with no gene match: 4. The CDR3 is CASSLTGRETQYF. The CDR3 DNA, read in part, is TGTGCCAGCAGTCTGACAGGGAGAGAGACC.

This clone is medium-sized by frequency. The CDR3 is cut off 3 residues early in the read; its end comes from the germline J gene. The rearrangement joins TRBV20-1 to TRBJ2-4; D perhaps matches TRBD1 (6 bases). Germline CDR1 and CDR2: DFQATT and SNEGSKA (reference sequence). Trimming pared 2 bases from V and 4 bases from J, leaving 9 bases between. The length of the CDR3 is 13 residues. The CDR3 spells CSARRTVKNIQYF. The CDR3 bases that were read are TGCAGTGCTAGACGGACAGTAAAAAACATT.

In regard to this clone: The read comes to an end 3 residues before the CDR3 does, leaving the germline J gene to fill in the end. The chain carries TRBV6-1 and TRBJ2-7; 11 bases match TRBD1. Germline-derived CDR1 and CDR2 are MNHNS and SASEGT. The V gene end was trimmed by 4 bases and the J gene end by 4 bases; junction bases not matched to a gene: 3. The CDR3 covers 14 residues. The covered CDR3 bases are TGTGCCAGCAGTGGACGGGACAGGGGGTACGAG. Translation: CASSGRDRGYE. The whole CDR3 reads CASSGRDRGYEQYF.

Comment on this clone: The CDR3 goes on 3 residues after the read ends, and that part is filled in from the germline J gene. The chain joins TRBV18 to TRBJ1-5; tentatively, D is TRBD1 (6 bases). The germline V gene encodes CDR1 KGHSH and CDR2 LQKENI. V was cut by 1 base and J by 1 base, with 8 bases left in between. The CDR3 runs 15 residues. The CDR3: CASSPQQGSNQPQHF. The CDR3 DNA, read in part, is TGTGCCAGCTCACCACAACAGGGAAGCAATCAGCCC.

Concerning this clone itself: The DNA ends 3 residues before the CDR3 does, and the rest of the CDR3 is filled in from the germline J gene. This CDR3 is also generated by other DNA sequences in the sample. J is TRBJ2-1 and V is TRBV18; TRBD2 aligns across 11 bases. This CDR3 is built from 16 residues. V lost 3 bases to trimming and J lost 4 bases; unmatched junction nucleotides: 5. Germline CDR1 KGHSH, CDR2 LQKENI. CDR3 loop: CASSPLGTSGYNEQFF. The CDR3 bases that were read are TGTGCCAGCTCACCCTTAGGGACTAGCGGTTACAATGAG.

With regard to this clone: The read ends 3 residues shy of where the CDR3 ends; the end is completed using the germline J gene. The gene calls are TRBV20-1 and TRBJ2-7; the D gene is possibly TRBD1 (6 bases). V was pared by 3 bases and J by 1 base, with 13 bases between. The CDR3 contains 14 residues. Germline-derived CDR1 and CDR2 are DFQATT and SNEGSKA (reference sequence). The CDR3 DNA, read in part, is TGCAGTGCTAGCCGGGACACGGATTCCTACGAG. Translating gives CSASRDTDSYE. The full CDR3 protein reads CSASRDTDSYEQYF.

Comment on this clone: The CDR3 end falls 3 residues outside the read, so it is completed with the germline J gene. J is TRBJ2-4 and V is TRBV19; 10 bases align to TRBD2. The CDR3 consists of 20 residues. CDR1 and CDR2 (germline): LNHDA, SQIVND (reference sequence). V was pared by 3 bases and J by 1 base, with 15 bases of the junction left unmatched. Partial CDR3 DNA: TGTGCCAGTAGTATCATCCCTCTAGCGGGAGCGGACGTGGCCAAAAACATT. Its translation: CASSIIPLAGADVAKNI. The CDR3 in its entirety is CASSIIPLAGADVAKNIQYF.

A remark on this clone: The CDR3 is cut off 3 residues early in the read; its end comes from the germline J gene. This chain connects TRBV2 to TRBJ1-2; TRBD1 is a possible D gene (5 bases). The CDR3 is 14 amino acids. Deletions cut 2 bases from V and 5 bases from J, with 12 bases between. Per the germline V gene, CDR1 is SNHLY and CDR2 is FYNNEI. The part of the CDR3 DNA that was read is TGTGCCAGCAGTGAACCGGGGGGGAGATATGGC. Its protein is CASSEPGGRYG. The full-length CDR3 reads as CASSEPGGRYGYTF. The whole variable domain, remainder taken from reference TRBV2 and TRBJ1-2, is EPEVTQTPSHQVTQMGQEVILRCVPISNHLYFYWYRQILGQKVEFLVSFYNNEISEKSEIFDDQFSVERPDGSNFTLKIRSTKLEDSAMYFCASSEPGGRYGYTFGSGTRLTVV.

This clone shows up as medium-sized by frequency. This CDR3 is CASNPRGSNTEAFF. CDR3 DNA (partial): TGTGCCAGTAACCCGAGGGGCAGCAACACTGAA. This chain uses TRBV19 with TRBJ1-1; tentatively, D is TRBD1 (5 bases). The read falls 3 residues short of the CDR3 end, and the missing part is taken from the germline J gene. Per the germline V gene, CDR1 is LNHDA and CDR2 is SQIVND (reference sequence). Trimming removed 7 bases at V and 2 bases at J, with 14 bases between. The length of the CDR3 is 14 residues.

CDR3 loop: CASSPRQGAETQYF. Incomplete CDR3 DNA: TGTGCCAGTAGTCCTCGACAGGGGGCAGAGACC. This chain joins TRBV19 and TRBJ2-5; 10 nucleotides line up with TRBD1. From the germline J gene comes the end of the CDR3, since the read stops 3 residues before it. Per germline, CDR1 LNHDA and CDR2 SQIVND (reference sequence). This CDR3 has 14 amino acids. With V trimmed by 5 bases and J by 4 bases, 4 bases remained unmatched.

Notes on this clone: Sequencing ends 3 residues short of the CDR3 end; the germline J gene provides the rest. The chain combines TRBV20-1 with TRBJ2-7; TRBD1 is a possible D gene (7 bases). Trimming removed 7 bases at V and 4 bases at J, with 14 bases between. The CDR3 contains 12 residues. Germline values: CDR1 DFQATT, CDR2 SNEGSKA (reference sequence). The chain's CDR3 is CSGGTESYEQYF. CDR3 DNA, as far as it was read: TGCAGTGGCGGGACAGAGTCTTACGAG.

In regard to this clone: Read sequence stops 3 residues before the CDR3 end, and the germline J gene provides the missing end. The rearrangement joins TRBV19 to TRBJ2-1; 7 positions match TRBD1. V dropped 5 bases and J dropped 7; count of bases not matched to a gene: 8. Germline CDR1 and CDR2: LNHDA and SQIVND (reference sequence). The CDR3 sequence is 14 residues long. CDR3 DNA (partial): TGTGCCAGTAGTCCCCTAGACAGGGTGAATGAG. Translating gives CASSPLDRVNE. The CDR3 in its entirety is CASSPLDRVNEQFF.